These T cell receptor beta chains were read from a single sample in a study of blood T cell repertoires in COVID-19. Here immunoSEQ multiplex PCR was the method, and the copy in TCRdb shows in-frame clones only, minus some. The table shows around 110,000 clones, with approximately 84% occurring only once. Sequences were obtained from peripheral blood. The source is a man between 65 and 85 years old with active or convalescent COVID-19. Both conserved end residues are part of each CDR3. The D gene is left open where the match is weak.

cdr3_aa: CASSGTGGNQPQHF
v_call: TRBV19
d_call: TRBD1
j_call: TRBJ1-5

cdr3_aa: CASSRRGTYEQYF
v_call: TRBV27
d_call: NA
j_call: TRBJ2-7

cdr3_aa: CATSGQGQTDTQYF
v_call: TRBV24-1
d_call: NA
j_call: TRBJ2-3

cdr3_aa: CASSLRGYGYTF
v_call: TRBV13
d_call: NA
j_call: TRBJ1-2

cdr3_aa: CASSPKERTGELFF
v_call: TRBV7-8
d_call: NA
j_call: TRBJ2-2

cdr3_aa: CASSLVMRAGATDTQYF
v_call: TRBV7-2
d_call: TRBD2
j_call: TRBJ2-3

cdr3_aa: CASSFGRQDGYTF
v_call: TRBV12-3/TRBV12-4
d_call: NA
j_call: TRBJ1-2

cdr3_aa: CASSFQRESIEQFF
v_call: TRBV27
d_call: TRBD2
j_call: TRBJ2-1

cdr3_aa: CASSETGGKAFF
v_call: TRBV2
d_call: TRBD1
j_call: TRBJ1-1

cdr3_aa: CASSQTGGSRTNEKLFF
v_call: TRBV3-1/TRBV3-2
d_call: TRBD1
j_call: TRBJ1-4

cdr3_aa: CASSIVGTENTEAFF
v_call: TRBV19
d_call: TRBD1
j_call: TRBJ1-1